The TCR beta chain described here comes from a study of shared clonotypes between healthy human individuals. Study-wide results and caveats: A handful of donors showed sharing of approximately 5% of naive CD4 clonotypes.

Naive CD8 isolation took CD45RO-negative cells positively selected for CCR7 and excluded terminally differentiated effector memory CD45RA+ cells. Sorted subsets were amplified in replicate PCRs using around 220 ng DNA, 32,000 or so T cell genomes. Sequencing used immunoSEQ multiplex PCR; TCRdb keeps in-frame clones, though not all of them. The sample lists some 2,100,000 clones; just over 90% were seen once. Points on this clone: Its antigen is currently unknown.

Per germline, CDR1 MNHEY and CDR2 SMNVEV (reference sequence). The CDR3 is made up of 13 amino acids. Trimming removed 4 bases at V and 9 bases at J, with 16 bases between. This receptor was identified in a young man in good health. Some clones in this sample may be carry-over from other donors' samples. This chain connects TRBV27 to TRBJ2-7; D is perhaps TRBD1 (5 bases). Sequencing input: naive CD8+ T cells from PBMCs. The CDR3 nucleotides read TGTGCCAGCAGTTCCCTGGACACCACGGTGCAGTACTTC. Protein sequence: CASSSLDTTVQYF.